A single sample is the source of the 3 T cell receptor beta chains below, sequenced in a study of blood T cell repertoires in COVID-19. The repertoire was sequenced with immunoSEQ multiplex PCR; TCRdb's copy has only in-frame clones and lacks some. The table includes about 78,000 clones, 84% detected once. Specimen: peripheral blood. The receptors come from a man between 50 and 59 years old with acute or convalescent COVID-19.

The chain employs TRBV11-2 and TRBJ2-1; the D gene is possibly TRBD1 (5 bases). Germline assignment: CDR1 SGHAT and CDR2 FQNNGV. The CDR3 runs 14 residues. Trimming took 0 bases from V and 8 from J, leaving 11 bases between them. The CDR3 DNA is TGTGCCAGCAGCTTAGAGGCAGGGTGGGATGAGCAGTTCTTC. As protein: CASSLEAGWDEQFF. The variable domain in full, with the rest retrieved from reference TRBV11-2 and TRBJ2-1, is EAGVAQSPRYKIIEKRQSVAFWCNPISGHATLYWYQQILGQGPKLLIQFQNNGVVDDSQLPKDRFSAERLKGVDSTLKIQPAKLEDSAVYLCASSLEAGWDEQFFGPGTRLTVL.

The rearrangement links TRBV6-5 to TRBJ1-3; weak D call: TRBD1 (6 bases). Germline CDR1 MNHEY, CDR2 SVGAGI. The V gene lost 7 bases and the J gene lost 2 bases, with 15 bases spanning the gap. The CDR3 is 15 residues long. The CDR3 bases are TGTGCCAGCACCTTGGAGGGGGGGGCTGGAAACACCATATATTTT. This translates into CASTLEGGAGNTIYF.

V is TRBV4-3 and J is TRBJ2-7; 7 positions agree with TRBD2. Germline V gene lookup returns CDR1 LGHNA and CDR2 YSLEER. The CDR3 sequence is 18 residues long. Trimming took 0 bases from V and 0 from J; bases not matched to a gene: 11. CDR3 residues: CASSQEVNLGGSSYEQYF. The CDR3 bases are TGCGCCAGCAGCCAAGAGGTCAACTTAGGCGGGAGCTCCTACGAGCAGTACTTC.